This T cell receptor beta chain was profiled in a study of T cell responses to AZD1222 COVID-19 vaccine. Findings and limits, study-wide: Across the whole spike, CD4 TCRs peaked at regions 160-218 and 743-854.

To note about this clone: Its antigen is currently unknown.

The CDR3 loop spans 14 amino acids. Germline V gives CDR1 SQVTM, CDR2 ANQGSEA. Trimming took 3 bases from V and 2 from J; bases not matched to a gene: 5. Profiled with immunoSEQ multiplex PCR; TCRdb holds only in-frame clones, not every one. The sample contains 130,000 to 150,000 clones, under 95% of which appear only once. The sequences come from peripheral blood, collected on day 0 of AZD1222 vaccination. This chain connects TRBV29-1 to TRBJ2-7; 9 bases fit TRBD2. This sequence was found in an adult in good health. The CDR3 sequence is CSVEASGETYEQYF. As DNA, the CDR3 is TGCAGCGTTGAGGCTAGCGGGGAGACCTACGAGCAGTACTTC.